This entry concerns a single T cell receptor (beta chain). The antigen remains undetermined. These data originate in a study of T cell responses to AZD1222 COVID-19 vaccine. Study observations and caveats: Reports indicate that nearly half of spike-specific TCRs are directed at unmutated variant regions. Sampling that yielded the repertoires occurred only after the peak T cell response. It was only a handful of AZD1222 recipients who were seropositive at baseline. Clonal diversity was possibly underestimated, and white British individuals and females predominated among donors.

The protocol was immunoSEQ multiplex PCR, while the TCRdb copy is restricted to in-frame clones and leaves out a portion. This repertoire shows approximately 120,000 clones, around 90% found once; its top ten account for approximately 5.5%. With V trimmed by 5 bases and J by 0 bases, 6 bases remained unmatched. Germline V CDR1 and CDR2: MGHRA, YSYEKL. The CDR3 has 15 residues. The rearrangement joins TRBV4-1 to TRBJ1-1; TRBD1 aligns across 7 bases. Sequences were derived from peripheral blood, sampled on day 0 of AZD1222 vaccination. This TCR came from an adult in good health. The CDR3 is CASSYKQGMNTEAFF. As DNA, the CDR3 is TGCGCCAGCAGCTACAAACAGGGGATGAACACTGAAGCTTTCTTT.